The 24 T cell receptor beta chains listed next were all sequenced from one sample in a study of cytomegalovirus exposure and HLA in healthy donors. Primers included in the PCR were 60 Vbeta and 13 Jbeta primers. TCRdb keeps only in-frame clones here, not all; method: immunoSEQ multiplex PCR. The sample includes a few hundred thousand clones, around 77% of them seen just once. The sequencing input was PBMCs. The receptors were sampled from a woman in her thirties in good health and CMV-seronegative.

Remarks on this clone: The sample contains more than one DNA sequence encoding this CDR3. V gene TRBV2 combines with J gene TRBJ2-7; 8 bases line up with TRBD1. The CDR3 extends over 13 amino acids. With V trimmed by 2 bases and J by 4 bases, 1 base remained unmatched. The V gene's germline CDR1 is SNHLY and CDR2 FYNNEI. For the CDR3, the DNA is TGTGCCAGCAGTGAACAGGGGGCTTACGAGCAGTACTTC. Its translation is CASSEQGAYEQYF.

The CDR3, as DNA: TGTGCCAGCAGCCCGGGACAGGGGGCTAGGGGCTACACCTTC. This encodes CASSPGQGARGYTF. The chain is built from TRBV5-6 and TRBJ1-2; 12 bases are a match to TRBD1. The CDR3 contains 14 residues. After removal of 4 bases from V and 8 bases from J, the junction contained 6 bases not matched to a gene. The germline gives CDR1 SGHDT, CDR2 YYEEEE.

In this sample, this clone turned up a few times. The chain recombines TRBV2 with TRBJ1-1, with 7 bases aligning to TRBD1. There are 14 residues in the CDR3. V shed 7 bases and J 6 bases; nucleotides not matched to a gene: 11. Per the germline V gene, CDR1 is SNHLY and CDR2 is FYNNEI. The CDR3 nucleotides read TGTGCCAGCAATTACGACAGGGTAGAGGCTGAAGCTTTCTTT. Translation: CASNYDRVEAEAFF.

The V gene is TRBV2, the J gene TRBJ2-5, with 9 bases aligning to TRBD2. The germline V gene encodes CDR1 SNHLY and CDR2 FYNNEI. This CDR3 has 14 residues. After removal of 11 bases from V and 5 bases from J, the junction contained 12 bases not matched to a gene. DNA for the CDR3: TGTGCCTCCAGCGGTGGCGGGGGGGCGGAGACCCAGTACTTC. Translation gives CASSGGGGAETQYF.

The chain recombines TRBV5-1 with TRBJ2-7; 13 positions match TRBD2. V lost 4 bases and J lost 2; bases outside the gene matches: 6. There are 16 residues in the CDR3. Germline-derived CDR1 and CDR2 are SGHRS and YFSETQ. DNA for the CDR3: TGCGCCAGCAGCCCAGGACTAGCGGGGGTAGCCTACGAGCAGTACTTC. Amino acid sequence: CASSPGLAGVAYEQYF.

The chain couples TRBV28 to TRBJ2-7, with D possibly matching TRBD2 (6 bases). The germline CDR1 and CDR2 sequences are MDHEN and SYDVKM. Trimming pared 8 bases from V and 5 bases from J, leaving 10 bases between. There are 11 residues in the CDR3. CDR3 nucleotide sequence: TGTGCCAGCGGGGACTTGAACGAGCAGTACTTC. It is translated as CASGDLNEQYF.

The rearrangement uses TRBV2 and TRBJ2-7, with a weak D call TRBD1 (7 bases). Trimming left V 4 bases short and J 3 bases short, with 13 bases between. The CDR3 is made up of 14 amino acids. CDR1 and CDR2 (germline): SNHLY, FYNNEI. CDR3 sequence reads: CASSVGQGGYEQYF. CDR3 DNA: TGTGCCAGCAGTGTAGGGCAGGGGGGCTACGAGCAGTACTTC.

This clone was counted between two and nine times. A junction boundary mismatches the germline segment, possibly from a read error. The J gene is TRBJ2-7, the V gene TRBV7-7; the D gene is possibly TRBD2 (5 bases). The germline V gene has CDR1 SSHAT and CDR2 FNYEAQ (reference sequence). The CDR3 runs 15 residues. CDR3 sequence reads: CASSPGLGPLYEQYF. The DNA for the CDR3 is TGTGCTAGCAGCCCCGGACTTGGACCCCTCTACGAGCAGTACTTC.

The CDR3 loop reads CASRWTSGGEQFF. CDR3 sequence (DNA): TGTGCCAGCAGATGGACTAGCGGGGGTGAGCAGTTCTTC. The gene calls are TRBV6-5 and TRBJ2-1; 13 bases fit TRBD2. Germline lookup yields CDR1 MNHEY and CDR2 SVGAGI. Trimming at V came to 6 bases and at J to 9 bases, leaving 2 bases not matched to a gene. The CDR3 contains 13 residues.

J is TRBJ2-1 and V is TRBV18; D may be TRBD1 (6 bases). Germline lookup yields CDR1 KGHSH and CDR2 LQKENI. There are 15 residues in the CDR3. With 3 bases removed from V and 2 bases from J, the gap between germline ends came to 11 bases. The CDR3 DNA is TGTGCCAGCTCACCCCGGGACACCACCTACAATGAGCAGTTCTTC. Amino acid sequence: CASSPRDTTYNEQFF.

A few counts support this clone. The chain couples TRBV28 to TRBJ2-2, with TRBD1 matching over 7 bases. The CDR3 is 18 residues long. The germline V gene encodes CDR1 MDHEN and CDR2 SYDVKM. V was pared by 2 bases and J by 0 bases, with 9 bases of the junction left unmatched. CDR3 sequence: CASSLGHHRGANTGELFF. For the CDR3, the DNA is TGTGCCAGCAGTTTAGGGCACCACAGGGGCGCGAACACCGGGGAGCTGTTTTTT.

CDR3 in DNA: TGCGCCAGCCATGTACAGGGGGCAACGGAGACCCAGTACTTC. Amino acid sequence: CASHVQGATETQYF. This sequence joins TRBV5-1 and TRBJ2-5, with 9 bases matching TRBD1. Germline V gives CDR1 SGHRS, CDR2 YFSETQ. J was trimmed by 5 bases and V by 7 bases; bases with no gene match: 9. This CDR3 has 14 residues.

The chain is built from TRBV7-9 and TRBJ2-3; TRBD2 agrees at 8 bases. The V segment lost 5 bases and the J segment 4 bases; nucleotides outside the gene matches: 17. The CDR3 covers 18 residues. Germline assignment: CDR1 SEHNR and CDR2 FQNEAQ (reference sequence). This CDR3 is CASSGLGAGVVIPDTQYF. The CDR3 coding sequence is TGTGCCAGCAGCGGGTTGGGAGCGGGAGTGGTCATTCCAGATACGCAGTATTTT.

This clone has a handful of counts. The rearrangement links TRBV4-2 to TRBJ1-3; TRBD1 might be the D (6 bases). The CDR3 is 16 residues long. The V gene's germline CDR1 is LGHNA and CDR2 YNFKEQ. V shed 4 bases and J shed 0 bases, with 13 bases lying between them. CDR3 sequence (DNA): TGTGCCAGCAGCCCCAGGACAGCCGACTCTGGAAACACCATATATTTT. Translation: CASSPRTADSGNTIYF.

This clone was detected once. The chain links TRBV5-1 to TRBJ2-1; the D is unclear. V was clipped by 3 bases and J by 1 base, with 17 bases between them. Per the germline V gene, CDR1 is SGHRS and CDR2 is YFSETQ. The CDR3 totals 17 residues. Here the CDR3 DNA reads TGCGCCAGCAGCTCCCGCCACAGAACACTGTCCTACAATGAGCAGTTCTTC. It yields the protein CASSSRHRTLSYNEQFF.

V gene TRBV7-9 combines with J gene TRBJ2-3, with 11 positions matching TRBD2. The CDR3 runs to 16 residues. With 5 bases clipped from V and 5 bases from J, the junction kept 9 bases outside the gene matches. Germline V CDR1 and CDR2: SEHNR, FQNEAQ (reference sequence). Here the CDR3 reads CASSPLAGGPQDTQYF. CDR3 nucleotides: TGTGCCAGCAGCCCCTTAGCGGGAGGGCCTCAAGATACGCAGTATTTT.

The chain is built from TRBV9 and TRBJ2-7; 9 bases agree with TRBD2. With 0 bases clipped from V and 3 bases from J, the junction kept 10 bases outside the gene matches. The CDR3 runs to 17 residues. The germline V gene has CDR1 SGDLS and CDR2 YYNGEE. CDR3 sequence (DNA): TGTGCCAGCAGCGTAGAGGCGGGCCTAGCGGGGAGCTACGAGCAGTACTTC. Protein sequence: CASSVEAGLAGSYEQYF.

This chain joins TRBV7-9 and TRBJ1-4; a possible D gene is TRBD1 (6 bases). CDR3 length: 13 residues. V lost 6 bases, J lost 12 bases, and 17 bases lay in between. The germline gives CDR1 SEHNR, CDR2 FQNEAQ (reference sequence). This CDR3 is CASRRQVGEELFF. Here the CDR3 DNA reads TGTGCCAGCAGGAGACAGGTTGGGGAAGAACTGTTTTTT.

The rearrangement joins TRBV4-2 to TRBJ2-5; 11 nucleotides agree with TRBD1. From germline, CDR1 is LGHNA and CDR2 YNFKEQ. The ends lost 2 bases at V and 5 bases at J; junction bases unmatched: 7. CDR3 length: 16 residues. CDR3 region: CASSQFTGTGGETQYF. The CDR3 bases are TGTGCCAGCAGCCAATTCACCGGGACAGGGGGGGAGACCCAGTACTTC.

Written as DNA, the CDR3 is TGTGCCAGCAGCCCGGGACTAGCGTCCGATCTTGAGCAGTTCTTC. This translates into CASSPGLASDLEQFF. The rearrangement links TRBV13 to TRBJ2-1, with TRBD2 matching over 10 bases. Germline assignment: CDR1 PRHDT and CDR2 FYEKMQ (reference sequence). This CDR3 has 15 residues. After removal of 5 bases from V and 9 bases from J, the junction contained 10 bases not matched to a gene.

The chain uses TRBV4-2 and TRBJ2-5; TRBD2 matches 10 bases. J gave up 4 bases and V 4 bases, and 3 bases lay outside the gene matches. The CDR3 is 14 residues long. Germline loops: CDR1 LGHNA, CDR2 YNFKEQ. In nucleotides, the CDR3 is TGTGCCAGCAGCCCATTAGCGGGAGGAGAGACCCAGTACTTC. As protein: CASSPLAGGETQYF.

The V gene is TRBV28, the J gene TRBJ2-5; 9 bases are a match to TRBD2. Germline lookup yields CDR1 MDHEN and CDR2 SYDVKM. V was pared by 7 bases and J by 4 bases, with 7 bases of the junction left unmatched. The CDR3 sequence is 14 residues long. Here the CDR3 reads CASKIAGDRETQYF. The CDR3 DNA reads TGTGCCAGCAAAATAGCGGGAGATAGAGAGACCCAGTACTTC.

The genes are TRBV6-1 and TRBJ2-5; D might be TRBD1 (6 bases). Trimming cost V 8 bases and J 8 bases, with 21 bases left between them. CDR3 size: 14 residues. Per germline, CDR1 MNHNS and CDR2 SASEGT. The DNA of the CDR3 is TGTGCCAGCGGTCCTTGGGACATCCCGAGCACCCAGTACTTC. It encodes CASGPWDIPSTQYF.

The chain carries TRBV2 and TRBJ1-5; D ambiguous. The CDR3 covers 15 residues. Trimming stripped 6 bases from V and 0 bases from J, with 12 bases between. Per the germline V gene, CDR1 is SNHLY and CDR2 is FYNNEI. Here the CDR3 reads CASRGRIGSNQPQHF. For the CDR3, the DNA is TGTGCCAGCAGAGGCAGGATCGGTAGCAATCAGCCCCAGCATTTT.